The present entry profiles one TCR beta chain with its context. Its cognate antigen is unknown. This sample is part of a study of cytomegalovirus exposure and HLA in healthy donors. Study outcomes and limitations: In a later analysis, most CMV-associated TCR beta chains appeared HLA-restricted.

The study ran its PCR with 60 Vbeta and 13 Jbeta primers. Profiling relied on immunoSEQ multiplex PCR, and the TCRdb table lists in-frame clones only, not all of them. The sample has about 220,000 clones; nearly 80% are singletons. V lost 1 base, J lost 3 bases, and 9 bases lay in between. CDR1 SGHNT and CDR2 YYREEE come from the germline V gene (reference sequence). The CDR3 extends over 14 amino acids. The chain employs TRBV5-4 and TRBJ2-3; TRBD1 is a possible D gene (6 bases). The sequencing sample was made of PBMCs. This TCR derives from a male donor in good health and CMV-seronegative. CDR3 coding DNA: TGTGCCAGCAGCTTGACAGGGATGACAGATACGCAGTATTTT. Its translation is CASSLTGMTDTQYF.